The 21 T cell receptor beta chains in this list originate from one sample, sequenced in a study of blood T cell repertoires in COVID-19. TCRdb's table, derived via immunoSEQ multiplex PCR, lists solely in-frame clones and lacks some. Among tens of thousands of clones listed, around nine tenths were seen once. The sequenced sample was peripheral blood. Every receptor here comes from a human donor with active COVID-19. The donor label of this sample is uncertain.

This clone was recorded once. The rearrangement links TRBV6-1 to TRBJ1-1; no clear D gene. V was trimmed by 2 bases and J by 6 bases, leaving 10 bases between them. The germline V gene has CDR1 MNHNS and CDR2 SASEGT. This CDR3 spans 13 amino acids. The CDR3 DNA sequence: TGTGCCAGCAGTGAACTGATTAGTGCTGAAGCTTTCTTT. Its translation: CASSELISAEAFF.

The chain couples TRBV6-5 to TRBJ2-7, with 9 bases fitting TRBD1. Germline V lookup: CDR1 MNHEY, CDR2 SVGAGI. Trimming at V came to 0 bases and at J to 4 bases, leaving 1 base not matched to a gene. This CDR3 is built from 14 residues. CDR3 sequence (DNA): TGTGCCAGCAGTTACTCCGGGACAGGGTACGAGCAGTACTTC. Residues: CASSYSGTGYEQYF.

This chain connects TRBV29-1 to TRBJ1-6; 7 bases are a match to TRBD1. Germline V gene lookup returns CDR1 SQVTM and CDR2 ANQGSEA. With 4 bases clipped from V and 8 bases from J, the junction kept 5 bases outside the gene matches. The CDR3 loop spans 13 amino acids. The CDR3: CSVGQGLDSPLHF. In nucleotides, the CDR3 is TGCAGCGTTGGACAGGGTTTAGATTCACCCCTCCACTTT.

CDR3 in DNA: TGTGCCAGCAGCGCACAAACGACTAGCTCCTACAATGAGCAGTTCTTC. Its translation: CASSAQTTSSYNEQFF. This chain joins TRBV7-4 and TRBJ2-1, with D possibly being TRBD2 (6 bases). Germline assignment: CDR1 SGHVT and CDR2 SQSDAQ. CDR3 length: 16 residues. V was cut by 5 bases and J by 0 bases, with 14 bases left in between. The full variable domain, with the rest looked up from reference TRBV7-4 and TRBJ2-1, is GAGVSQSPRYKVAKRGRDVALRCDSISGHVTLYWYRQTLGQGSEVLTYSQSDAQRDKSGRPSGRFSAERPERSVSTLKIQRTEQGDSAVYLCASSAQTTSSYNEQFFGPGTRLTVL.

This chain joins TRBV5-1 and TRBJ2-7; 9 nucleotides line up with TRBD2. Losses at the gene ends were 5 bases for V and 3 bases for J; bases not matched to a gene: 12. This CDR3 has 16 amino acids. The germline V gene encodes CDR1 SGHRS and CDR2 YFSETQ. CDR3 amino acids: CASRWASSGTYYEQYF. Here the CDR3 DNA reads TGCGCCAGCAGATGGGCATCTAGCGGGACCTACTACGAGCAGTACTTC.

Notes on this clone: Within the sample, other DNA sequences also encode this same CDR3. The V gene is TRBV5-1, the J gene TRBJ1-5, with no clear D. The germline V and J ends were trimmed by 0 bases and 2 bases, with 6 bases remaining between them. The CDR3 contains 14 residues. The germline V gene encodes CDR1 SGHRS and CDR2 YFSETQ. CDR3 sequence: CASSLGRGNQPQHF. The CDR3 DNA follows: TGCGCCAGCAGCTTGGGACGGGGCAATCAGCCCCAGCATTTT.

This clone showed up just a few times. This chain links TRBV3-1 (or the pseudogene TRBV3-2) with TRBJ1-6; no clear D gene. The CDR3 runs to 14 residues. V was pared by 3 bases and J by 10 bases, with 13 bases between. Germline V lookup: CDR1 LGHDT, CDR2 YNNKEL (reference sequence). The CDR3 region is CASSHGEGVSPLHF. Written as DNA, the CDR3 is TGTGCCAGCAGCCATGGAGAGGGTGTATCACCCCTCCACTTT.

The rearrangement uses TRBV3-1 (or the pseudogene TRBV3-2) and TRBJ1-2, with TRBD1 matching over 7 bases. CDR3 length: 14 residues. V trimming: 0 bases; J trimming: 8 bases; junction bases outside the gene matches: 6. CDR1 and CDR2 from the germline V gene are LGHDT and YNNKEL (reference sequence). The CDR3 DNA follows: TGTGCCAGCAGCCAAGAAGGGGGCCCCGGGGGCTACACCTTC. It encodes CASSQEGGPGGYTF.

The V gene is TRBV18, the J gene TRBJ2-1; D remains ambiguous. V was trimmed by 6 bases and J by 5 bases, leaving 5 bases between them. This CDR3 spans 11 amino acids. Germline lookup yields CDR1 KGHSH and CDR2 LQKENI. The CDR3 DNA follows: TGTGCCAGCTCGCCTAACAATGAGCAGTTCTTC. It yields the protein CASSPNNEQFF. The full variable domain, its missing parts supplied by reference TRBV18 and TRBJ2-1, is NAGVMQNPRHLVRRRGQEARLRCSPMKGHSHVYWYRQLPEEGLKFMVYLQKENIIDESGMPKERFSAEFPKEGPSILRIQQVVRGDSAAYFCASSPNNEQFFGPGTRLTVL.

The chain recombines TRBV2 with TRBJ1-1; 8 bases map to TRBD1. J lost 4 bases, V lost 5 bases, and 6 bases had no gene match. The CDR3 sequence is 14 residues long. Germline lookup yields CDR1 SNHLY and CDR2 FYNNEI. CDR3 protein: CASSPTGVGTEAFF. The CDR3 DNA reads TGTGCCAGCAGTCCGACAGGGGTCGGCACTGAAGCTTTCTTT.

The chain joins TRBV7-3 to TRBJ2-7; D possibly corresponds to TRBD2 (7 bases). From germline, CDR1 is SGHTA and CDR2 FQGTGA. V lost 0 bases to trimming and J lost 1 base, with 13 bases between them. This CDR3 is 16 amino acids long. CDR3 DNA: TGTGCCAGCAGCTTAACGGGGGCTAGCGGTTCCTACGAGCAGTACTTC. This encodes CASSLTGASGSYEQYF.

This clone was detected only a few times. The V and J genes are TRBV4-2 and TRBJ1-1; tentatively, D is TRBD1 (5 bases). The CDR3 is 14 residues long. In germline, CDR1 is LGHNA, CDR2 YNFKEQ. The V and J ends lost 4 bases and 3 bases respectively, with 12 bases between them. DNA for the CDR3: TGTGCCAGCAGCCCCCCGACGGGGGACACTGAAGCTTTCTTT. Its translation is CASSPPTGDTEAFF.

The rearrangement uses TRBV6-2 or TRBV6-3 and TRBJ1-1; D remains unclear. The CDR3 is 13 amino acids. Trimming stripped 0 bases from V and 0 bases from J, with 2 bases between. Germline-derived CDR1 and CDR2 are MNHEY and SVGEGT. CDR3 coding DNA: TGTGCCAGCAGTTACTCTATGAACACTGAAGCTTTCTTT. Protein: CASSYSMNTEAFF.

CDR3 amino acids: CASSLASLGTDTQYF. DNA of the CDR3: TGTGCCAGCAGCTTAGCTTCCCTAGGCACAGATACGCAGTATTTT. This rearrangement joins TRBV7-8 to TRBJ2-3; the D is unclear. Germline lookup yields CDR1 SGHVS and CDR2 FQNEAQ. This CDR3 is 15 amino acids long. V lost 0 bases, J lost 1 base, and 8 bases lay in between.

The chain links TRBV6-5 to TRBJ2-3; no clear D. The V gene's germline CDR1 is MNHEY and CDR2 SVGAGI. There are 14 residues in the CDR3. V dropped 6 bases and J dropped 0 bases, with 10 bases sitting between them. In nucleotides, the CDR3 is TGTGCCAGCAGGTTTACAGTTAGCACAGATACGCAGTATTTT. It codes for CASRFTVSTDTQYF.

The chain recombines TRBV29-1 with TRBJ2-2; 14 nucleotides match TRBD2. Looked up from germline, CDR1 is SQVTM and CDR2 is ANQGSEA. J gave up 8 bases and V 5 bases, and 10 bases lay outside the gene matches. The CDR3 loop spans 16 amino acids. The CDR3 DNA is TGCAGCGTTTGGACTAGCGGGAGGTCCGGGGCGGGGGAGCTGTTTTTT. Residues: CSVWTSGRSGAGELFF.

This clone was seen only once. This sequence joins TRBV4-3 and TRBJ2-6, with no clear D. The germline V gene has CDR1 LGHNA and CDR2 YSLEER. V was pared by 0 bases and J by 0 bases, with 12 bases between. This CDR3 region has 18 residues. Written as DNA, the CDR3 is TGCGCCAGCAGCCAAGATCAGGTTCCCAACTCTGGGGCCAACGTCCTGACTTTC. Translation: CASSQDQVPNSGANVLTF.

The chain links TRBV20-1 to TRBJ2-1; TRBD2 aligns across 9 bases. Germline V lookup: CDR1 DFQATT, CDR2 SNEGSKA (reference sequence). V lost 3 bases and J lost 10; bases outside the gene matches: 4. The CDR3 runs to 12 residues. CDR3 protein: CSASLAGLEQFF. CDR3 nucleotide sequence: TGCAGTGCTAGTCTAGCGGGGCTAGAGCAGTTCTTC.

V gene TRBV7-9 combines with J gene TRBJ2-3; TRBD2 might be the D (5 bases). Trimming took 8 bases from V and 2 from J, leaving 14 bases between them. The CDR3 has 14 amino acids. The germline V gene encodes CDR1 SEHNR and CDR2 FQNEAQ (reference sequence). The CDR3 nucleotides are TGTGCCAGCCAAAGGATGGGAGTCACAGATACGCAGTATTTT. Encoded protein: CASQRMGVTDTQYF.

The CDR3 reads CASSPGRAHQPQHF. The CDR3 nucleotides read TGTGCCAGTAGCCCGGGCAGGGCGCATCAGCCCCAGCATTTT. The J gene is TRBJ1-5, the V gene TRBV19, with D possibly TRBD1 on 5 matching bases. Germline-derived CDR1 and CDR2 are LNHDA and SQIVND (reference sequence). CDR3 size: 14 residues. V was shortened by 6 bases and J by 5 bases, with 14 bases between the two germline ends.

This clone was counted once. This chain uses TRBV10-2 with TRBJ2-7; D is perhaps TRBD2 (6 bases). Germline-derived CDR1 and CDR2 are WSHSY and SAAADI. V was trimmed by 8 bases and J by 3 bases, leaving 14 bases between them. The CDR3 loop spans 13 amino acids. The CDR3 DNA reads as TGCGCCAGCGGGTTATCCGGGGGCTACGAGCAGTACTTC. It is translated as CASGLSGGYEQYF.